Below, 6 T cell receptor beta chains from the same sample are listed, as sequenced in a study of identical twins. TCRdb re-derived calls from the 5' RACE reads in MiXCR, one entry per CDR3 protein. The table has about 690,000 distinct CDR3 sequences, 5.5% to 7.5% seen once. Source material: naive T cells sorted from blood. These receptors were collected from a man aged 18 to 29 in good health.

As regards this clonotype: Given a much more abundant clone one base away, this may be a read error. The rearrangement joins TRBV20-1 to TRBJ1-3, with 7 bases fitting TRBD1. J gave up 10 bases and V 2 bases, and 8 bases lay outside the gene matches. Germline V gene sequence: CDR1 DFQATT, CDR2 SNEGSKA (reference sequence). The CDR3 length is 13 residues. CDR3 bases: TGCAGTGCTAGACCCGGACAGGAGGCAACCATATATTTT. Encoded protein: CSARPGQEATIYF.

The V and J genes are TRBV20-1 and TRBJ2-2; tentatively, D is TRBD2 (6 bases). Germline CDR1 and CDR2: DFQATT and SNEGSKA (reference sequence). Trimming stripped 3 bases from V and 7 bases from J, with 9 bases between. The CDR3 has 12 residues. The CDR3 region is CSASLASGELFF. For the CDR3, the DNA is TGCAGTGCTAGCCTAGCGAGCGGGGAGCTGTTTTTT.

This clonotype appeared a few times. The DNA of the CDR3 is TGCAGTGCTAGAGAGGCTAGCGGAGGGGTGGTGCAGTTCTTC. This codes for CSAREASGGVVQFF. This sequence joins TRBV20-1 and TRBJ2-1; 7 positions agree with TRBD2. CDR1 DFQATT and CDR2 SNEGSKA come from the germline V gene (reference sequence). CDR3 size: 14 residues. Germline trimming cut 0 bases from V and 12 bases from J; bases unmatched to any gene: 11.

This clonotype was found many times. This chain uses TRBV12-3 or TRBV12-4 with TRBJ2-7, with 10 bases fitting TRBD2. The CDR3 is 15 amino acids. V was clipped by 1 base and J by 3 bases; unmatched bases: 3. The CDR3 coding sequence is TGTGCCAGCAGTTTAGGGCTAGCGGGAGTCTACGAGCAGTACGTC. Its protein product is CASSLGLAGVYEQYV.

This clonotype has a count of ten or more. The V gene is TRBV29-1, the J gene TRBJ1-2; no firm D call. CDR3 length: 12 amino acids. Looked up from germline, CDR1 is SQVTM and CDR2 is ANQGSEA. V lost 7 bases to trimming and J lost 6 bases, with 15 bases between them. The CDR3 protein is CSATGDTDGYTF. The CDR3, as DNA: TGCAGCGCCACTGGGGATACGGATGGCTACACCTTC.

This chain connects TRBV6-2 or TRBV6-3 to TRBJ2-1; 7 bases line up with TRBD2. V gave up 7 bases and J gave up 3 bases; unmatched junction bases: 9. The CDR3 runs 15 residues. The germline V gene has CDR1 MNHEY and CDR2 SVGEGT. The CDR3 here is CASNTAGLIYNEQFF. CDR3 coding DNA: TGTGCCAGCAACACAGCGGGACTTATCTACAATGAGCAGTTCTTC.